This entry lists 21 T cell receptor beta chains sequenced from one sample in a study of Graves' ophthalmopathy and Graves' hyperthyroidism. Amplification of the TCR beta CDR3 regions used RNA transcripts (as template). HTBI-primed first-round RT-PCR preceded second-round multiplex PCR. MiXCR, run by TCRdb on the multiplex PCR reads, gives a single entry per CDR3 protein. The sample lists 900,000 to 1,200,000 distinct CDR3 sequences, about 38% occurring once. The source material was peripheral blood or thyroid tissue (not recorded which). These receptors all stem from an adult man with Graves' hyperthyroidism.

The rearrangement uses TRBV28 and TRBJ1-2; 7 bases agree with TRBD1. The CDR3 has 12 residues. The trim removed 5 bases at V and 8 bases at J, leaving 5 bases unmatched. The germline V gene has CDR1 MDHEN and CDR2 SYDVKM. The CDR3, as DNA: TGTGCCAGCAGTAAACAGGGGAGCGGCTACACCTTC. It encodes CASSKQGSGYTF.

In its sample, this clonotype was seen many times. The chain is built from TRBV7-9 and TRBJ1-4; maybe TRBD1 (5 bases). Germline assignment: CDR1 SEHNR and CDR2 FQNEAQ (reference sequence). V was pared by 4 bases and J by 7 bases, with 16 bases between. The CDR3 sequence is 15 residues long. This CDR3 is CASSSTGTASEKLFF. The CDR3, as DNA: TGTGCCAGCAGCTCCACCGGGACGGCAAGTGAAAAACTGTTTTTT.

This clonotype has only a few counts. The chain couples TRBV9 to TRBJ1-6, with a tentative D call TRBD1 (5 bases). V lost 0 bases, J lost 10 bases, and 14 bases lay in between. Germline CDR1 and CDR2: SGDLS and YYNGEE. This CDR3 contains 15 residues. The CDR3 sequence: CASSVEQGPQSPLHF. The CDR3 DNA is TGTGCCAGCAGCGTAGAGCAGGGTCCCCAATCACCCCTCCACTTT.

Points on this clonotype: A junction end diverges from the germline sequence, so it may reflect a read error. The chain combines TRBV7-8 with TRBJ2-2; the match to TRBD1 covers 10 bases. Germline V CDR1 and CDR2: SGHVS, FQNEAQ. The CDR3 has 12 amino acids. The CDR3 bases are TGTGCCAGCAGGTCTGGGACAGGGGAGCTGTGTTTT. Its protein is CASRSGTGELCF.

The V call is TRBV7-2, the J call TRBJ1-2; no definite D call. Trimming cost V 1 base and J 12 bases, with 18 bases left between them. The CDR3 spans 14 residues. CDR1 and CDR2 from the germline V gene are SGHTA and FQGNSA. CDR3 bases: TGTGCCAGCAGCTTAGATCGGACTCTCTCTGGAAACACCTTC. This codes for CASSLDRTLSGNTF.

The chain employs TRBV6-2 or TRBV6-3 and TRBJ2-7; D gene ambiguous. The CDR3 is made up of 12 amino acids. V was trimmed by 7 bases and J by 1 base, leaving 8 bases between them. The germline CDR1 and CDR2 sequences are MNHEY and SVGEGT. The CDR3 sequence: CASIDRSYEQYF. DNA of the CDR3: TGTGCCAGCATCGACCGATCCTACGAGCAGTACTTC.

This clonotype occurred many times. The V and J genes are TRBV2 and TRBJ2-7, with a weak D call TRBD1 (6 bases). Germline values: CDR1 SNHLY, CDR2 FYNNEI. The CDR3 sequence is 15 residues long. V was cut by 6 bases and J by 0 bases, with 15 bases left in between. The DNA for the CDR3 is TGTGCCAGCAGCGAGGGGGTAGCCATCTCCTACGAGCAGTACTTC. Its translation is CASSEGVAISYEQYF.

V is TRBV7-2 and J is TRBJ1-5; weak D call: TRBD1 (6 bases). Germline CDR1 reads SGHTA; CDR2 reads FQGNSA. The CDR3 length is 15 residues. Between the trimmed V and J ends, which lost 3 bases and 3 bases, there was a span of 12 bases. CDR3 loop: CASSFVGQFNQPQHF. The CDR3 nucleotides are TGTGCCAGCAGCTTCGTCGGACAGTTCAATCAGCCCCAGCATTTT. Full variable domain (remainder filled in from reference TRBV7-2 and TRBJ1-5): GAGVSQSPSNKVTEKGKDVELRCDPISGHTALYWYRQSLGQGLEFLIYFQGNSAPDKSGLPSDRFSAERTGGSVSTLTIQRTQQEDSAVYLCASSFVGQFNQPQHFGDGTRLSIL.

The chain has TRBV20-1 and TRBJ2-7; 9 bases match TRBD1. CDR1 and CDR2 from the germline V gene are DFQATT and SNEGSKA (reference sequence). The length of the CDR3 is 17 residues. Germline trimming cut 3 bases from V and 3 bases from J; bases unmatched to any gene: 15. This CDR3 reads CSARGLAPGQGLYEQYF. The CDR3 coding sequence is TGCAGTGCTAGGGGACTCGCTCCGGGACAGGGACTCTACGAGCAGTACTTC.

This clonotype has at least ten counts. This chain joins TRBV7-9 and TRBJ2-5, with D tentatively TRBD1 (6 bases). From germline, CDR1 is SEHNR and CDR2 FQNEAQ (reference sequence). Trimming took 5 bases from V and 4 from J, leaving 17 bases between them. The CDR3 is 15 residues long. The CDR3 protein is CASSRSRLGAETQYF. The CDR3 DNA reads TGTGCCAGCAGCCGGAGCAGGCTGGGGGCAGAGACCCAGTACTTC.

The CDR3 is CASSLVSGGGMEYF. CDR3 coding DNA: TGTGCCAGCAGCTTAGTGTCTGGCGGGGGAATGGAGTACTTC. The J gene is TRBJ2-7, the V gene TRBV5-6; the match to TRBD2 covers 7 bases. Germline V gene lookup returns CDR1 SGHDT and CDR2 YYEEEE. There are 14 residues in the CDR3. V shed 2 bases and J 11 bases; nucleotides not matched to a gene: 13.

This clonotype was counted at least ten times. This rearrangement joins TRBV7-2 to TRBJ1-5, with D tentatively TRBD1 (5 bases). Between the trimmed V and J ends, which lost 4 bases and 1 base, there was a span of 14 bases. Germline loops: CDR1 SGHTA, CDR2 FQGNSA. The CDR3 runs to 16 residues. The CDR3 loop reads CASSSWGELSNQPQHF. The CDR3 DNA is TGTGCCAGCAGCTCGTGGGGGGAGTTGAGCAATCAGCCCCAGCATTTT.

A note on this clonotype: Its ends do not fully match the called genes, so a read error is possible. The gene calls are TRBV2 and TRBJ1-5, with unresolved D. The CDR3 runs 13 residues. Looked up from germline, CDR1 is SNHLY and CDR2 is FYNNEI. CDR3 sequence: CTSSAGINQPQHF. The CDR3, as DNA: TGTACCAGCAGTGCCGGGATCAATCAGCCCCAGCATTTT.

CDR3 sequence (DNA): TGTGCCAGTAGAATGGGCGACACTGAAGCTTTCTTT. Its protein product is CASRMGDTEAFF. J is TRBJ1-1 and V is TRBV19; D remains ambiguous. Per the germline V gene, CDR1 is LNHDA and CDR2 is SQIVND (reference sequence). The CDR3 has 12 residues. V was clipped by 6 bases and J by 3 bases, with 8 bases between them.

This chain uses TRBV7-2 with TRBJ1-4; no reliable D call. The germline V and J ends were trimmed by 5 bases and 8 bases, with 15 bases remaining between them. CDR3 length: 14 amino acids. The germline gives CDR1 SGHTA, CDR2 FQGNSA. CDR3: CASSQTPRREKLFF. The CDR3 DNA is TGTGCCAGCAGCCAAACCCCACGCAGAGAAAAACTGTTTTTT.

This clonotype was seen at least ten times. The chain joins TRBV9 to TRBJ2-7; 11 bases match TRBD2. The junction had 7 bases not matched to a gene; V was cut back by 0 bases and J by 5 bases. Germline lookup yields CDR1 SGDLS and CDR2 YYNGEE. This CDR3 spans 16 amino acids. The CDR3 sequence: CASSVGASGRSHEQYF. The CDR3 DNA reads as TGTGCCAGCAGCGTAGGAGCTAGCGGGAGGTCCCACGAGCAGTACTTC.

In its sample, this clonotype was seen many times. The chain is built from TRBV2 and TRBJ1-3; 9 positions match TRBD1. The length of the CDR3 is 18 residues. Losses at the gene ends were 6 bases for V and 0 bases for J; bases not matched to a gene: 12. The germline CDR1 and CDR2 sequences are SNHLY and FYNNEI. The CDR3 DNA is TGTGCCAGCAGGGGGGACAGGGCGCGCCCGAACTCTGGAAACACCATATATTTT. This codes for CASRGDRARPNSGNTIYF.

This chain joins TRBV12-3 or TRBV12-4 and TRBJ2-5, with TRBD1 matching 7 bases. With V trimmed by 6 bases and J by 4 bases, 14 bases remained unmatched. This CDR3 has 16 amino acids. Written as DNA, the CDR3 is TGTGCCAGCAGCCCCCCTGCGAGGGGGCCTTCAGAGACCCAGTACTTC. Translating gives CASSPPARGPSETQYF.

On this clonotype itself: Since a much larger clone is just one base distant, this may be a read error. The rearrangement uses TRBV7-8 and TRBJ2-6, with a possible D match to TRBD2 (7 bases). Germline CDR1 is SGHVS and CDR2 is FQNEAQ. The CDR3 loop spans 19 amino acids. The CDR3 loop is CASGLGGGLLNSGANVLTF. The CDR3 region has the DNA TGTGCCAGCGGCTTAGGGGGGGGGCTGCTAAACTCTGGGGCCAACGTCCTGACTTTC.

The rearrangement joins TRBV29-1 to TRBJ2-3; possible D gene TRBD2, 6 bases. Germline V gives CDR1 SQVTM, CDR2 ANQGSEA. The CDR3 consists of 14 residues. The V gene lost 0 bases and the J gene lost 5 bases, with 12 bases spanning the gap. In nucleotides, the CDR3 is TGCAGCGTTGAAGAAATATTGGGACTAGATACGCAGTATTTT. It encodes CSVEEILGLDTQYF.

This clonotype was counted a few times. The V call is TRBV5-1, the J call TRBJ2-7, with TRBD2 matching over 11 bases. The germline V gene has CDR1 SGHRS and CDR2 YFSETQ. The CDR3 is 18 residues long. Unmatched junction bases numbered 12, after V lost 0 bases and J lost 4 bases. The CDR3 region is CASSLGTSGHLRGYEQYF. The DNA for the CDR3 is TGCGCCAGCAGCTTGGGGACTAGCGGGCACCTTAGGGGGTACGAGCAGTACTTC.